The 8 T cell receptor beta chains reported below all come from one sample, sequenced in a study of cytomegalovirus exposure and HLA in healthy donors. The PCR was carried out with 60 Vbeta primers and 13 Jbeta primers. TCRdb's table, derived via immunoSEQ multiplex PCR, lists solely in-frame clones and lacks some. The table lists 120,000 or so clones, about two thirds of them singletons, with 3% to 4% in the top ten. Sequenced sample: PBMCs. Every receptor here comes from a man aged 25 to 40 in good health and CMV-seronegative.

The count of this clone is one. This chain links TRBV6-1 with TRBJ1-2, with D perhaps matching TRBD1 (5 bases). CDR3 length: 14 amino acids. Germline CDR1 reads MNHNS; CDR2 reads SASEGT. V was trimmed by 2 bases and J by 5 bases, leaving 12 bases between them. CDR3 sequence (DNA): TGTGCCAGCAGTGAAATCCCAGGGATTTATGGCTACACCTTC. Translating it yields CASSEIPGIYGYTF.

The chain is built from TRBV5-1 and TRBJ2-7; 7 bases line up with TRBD1. Unmatched junction bases numbered 9, after V lost 4 bases and J lost 5 bases. Germline values: CDR1 SGHRS, CDR2 YFSETQ. There are 14 residues in the CDR3. The CDR3 DNA sequence: TGCGCCAGCAGCCGAGACAGGGAAAGGAACGAGCAGTACTTC. It yields the protein CASSRDRERNEQYF.

This clone was observed a few times. The chain carries TRBV19 and TRBJ1-1, with no clear D. Trimming stripped 3 bases from V and 8 bases from J, with 10 bases between. Looked up from germline, CDR1 is LNHDA and CDR2 is SQIVND (reference sequence). The CDR3 covers 12 residues. In nucleotides, the CDR3 is TGTGCCAGTAGTATCGTGGGCAGCGAAGCTTTCTTT. This sequence encodes CASSIVGSEAFF.

This sequence joins TRBV30 and TRBJ2-5; D unresolved. Germline V CDR1 and CDR2: GTSNPN, SVGIG (reference sequence). This CDR3 spans 11 amino acids. Between the trimmed V and J ends, which lost 1 base and 5 bases, there was a span of 5 bases. The CDR3 sequence: CAWSDWETQYF. Here the CDR3 DNA reads TGTGCCTGGAGTGACTGGGAGACCCAGTACTTC.

Concerning this clone itself: Additional DNA sequences in this sample encode the identical CDR3. The chain carries TRBV27 and TRBJ2-4; D ambiguous. The CDR3 consists of 13 residues. Looked up from germline, CDR1 is MNHEY and CDR2 is SMNVEV (reference sequence). The ends were cut back, 9 bases at V and 3 bases at J, with 12 bases in the middle. CDR3 residues: CARCARHKNIQYF. CDR3 nucleotide sequence: TGTGCCAGATGCGCCAGACACAAAAACATTCAGTACTTC.

This clone was seen a handful of times. The chain joins TRBV18 to TRBJ1-1; D possibly corresponds to TRBD1 (6 bases). The CDR3 is made up of 13 amino acids. CDR1 and CDR2 from the germline V gene are KGHSH and LQKENI. V was cut by 4 bases and J by 4 bases, with 10 bases left in between. As DNA, the CDR3 is TGTGCCAGCTCACAGGGGGTGGGCACTGAAGCTTTCTTT. It yields the protein CASSQGVGTEAFF.

The CDR3 protein is CASSSAGTGNEKLFF. The CDR3 DNA reads TGTGCCAGCAGTTCCGCCGGGACAGGGAATGAAAAACTGTTTTTT. The chain links TRBV6-1 to TRBJ1-4; the match to TRBD1 covers 9 bases. Losses at the gene ends were 5 bases for V and 5 bases for J; bases not matched to a gene: 6. CDR1 MNHNS and CDR2 SASEGT come from the germline V gene. This CDR3 comprises 15 residues.

This clone was detected only a few times. The chain uses TRBV7-9 and TRBJ2-7; 7 nucleotides align to TRBD1. Trimming cost V 4 bases and J 2 bases; bases outside gene matches: 5. Germline V gene sequence: CDR1 SEHNR, CDR2 FQNEAQ (reference sequence). The CDR3 contains 14 residues. CDR3 in DNA: TGTGCCAGCAGCTCACAGGGGATTACCTACGAGCAGTACTTC. It yields the protein CASSSQGITYEQYF.